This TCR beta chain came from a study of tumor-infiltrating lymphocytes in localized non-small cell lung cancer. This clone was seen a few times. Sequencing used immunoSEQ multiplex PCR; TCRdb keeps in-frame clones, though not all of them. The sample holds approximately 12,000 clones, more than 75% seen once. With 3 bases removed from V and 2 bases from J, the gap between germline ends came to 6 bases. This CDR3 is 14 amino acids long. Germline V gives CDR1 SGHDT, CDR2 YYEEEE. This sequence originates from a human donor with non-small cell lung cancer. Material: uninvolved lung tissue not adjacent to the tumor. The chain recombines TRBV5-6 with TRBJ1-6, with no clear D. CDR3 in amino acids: CASSWQTYNSPLHF. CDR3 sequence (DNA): TGTGCCAGCAGCTGGCAGACCTATAATTCACCCCTCCACTTT. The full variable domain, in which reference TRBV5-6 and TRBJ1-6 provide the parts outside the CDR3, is DAGVTQSPTHLIKTRGQQVTLRCSPKSGHDTVSWYQQALGQGPQFIFQYYEEEERQRGNFPDRFSGHQFPNYSSELNVNALLLGDSALYLCASSWQTYNSPLHFGNGTRLTVT.